The T cell receptor (beta chain) under discussion was sequenced for a study of neurological immune-mediated disorders. Study-level results: None of the CDR3 amino acid sequences found in expanded clones was shared across subjects. This suggests that the TCR-beta repertoires were private in all groups.

This clonotype was detected many times. What it recognizes is unknown. Time point noted: longitudinal time-point 2. The CDR3 is made up of 14 amino acids. Germline V lookup: CDR1 SGHTA, CDR2 FQGTGA. Germline trimming cut 5 bases from V and 2 bases from J; bases unmatched to any gene: 4. 5'RACE generated cDNA with 10-nucleotide random UMIs. Every sequencing run drew on 15-18 subjects and yielded over 180 million TCR-beta sequences. TCRdb passed the 5' RACE reads through MiXCR, listing each CDR3 protein once. The data show over 55,000 distinct CDR3 sequences, with roughly 10% seen just once and around 13% held by the top ten.

This sequence originates from a man younger than 45 in good health. V gene TRBV7-3 combines with J gene TRBJ2-7; 9 bases match TRBD2. The material sequenced was PBMCs. Here the CDR3 reads CASSDSSGAYEQYF. CDR3 nucleotides: TGTGCCAGCAGCGACTCTAGCGGGGCCTACGAGCAGTACTTC. The full variable domain, rest sourced from reference TRBV7-3 and TRBJ2-7, is GAGVSQTPSNKVTEKGKYVELRCDPISGHTALYWYRQSLGQGPEFLIYFQGTGAADDSGLPNDRFFAVRPEGSVSTLKIQRTERGDSAVYLCASSDSSGAYEQYFGPGTRLTVT.